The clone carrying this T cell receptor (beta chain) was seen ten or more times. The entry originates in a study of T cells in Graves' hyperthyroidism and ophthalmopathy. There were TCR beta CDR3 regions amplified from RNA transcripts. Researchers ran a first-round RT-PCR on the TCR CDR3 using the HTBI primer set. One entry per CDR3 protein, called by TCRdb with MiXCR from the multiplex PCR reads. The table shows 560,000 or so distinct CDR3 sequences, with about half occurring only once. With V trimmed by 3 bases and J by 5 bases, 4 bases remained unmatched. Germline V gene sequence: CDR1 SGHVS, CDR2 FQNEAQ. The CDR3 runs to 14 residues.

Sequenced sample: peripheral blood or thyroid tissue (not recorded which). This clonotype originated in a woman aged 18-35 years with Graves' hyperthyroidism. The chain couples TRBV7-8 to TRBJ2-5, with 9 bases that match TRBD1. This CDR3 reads CASSFDRGLETQYF. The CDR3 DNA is TGTGCCAGCAGCTTTGACAGGGGGTTGGAGACCCAGTACTTC.